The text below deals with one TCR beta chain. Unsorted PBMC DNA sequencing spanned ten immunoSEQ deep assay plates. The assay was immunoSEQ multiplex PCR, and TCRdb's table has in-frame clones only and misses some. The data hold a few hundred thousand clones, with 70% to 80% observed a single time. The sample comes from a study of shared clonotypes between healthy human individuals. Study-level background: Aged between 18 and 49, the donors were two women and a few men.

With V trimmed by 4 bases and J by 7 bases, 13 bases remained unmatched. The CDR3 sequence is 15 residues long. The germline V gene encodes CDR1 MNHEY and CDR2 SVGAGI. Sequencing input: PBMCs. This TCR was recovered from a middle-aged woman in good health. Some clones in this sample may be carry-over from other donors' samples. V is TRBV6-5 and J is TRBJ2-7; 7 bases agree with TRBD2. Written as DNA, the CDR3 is TGTGCCAGCAGTTCGGGAGGCGGGGCGAAACGGGAGCAGTACTTC. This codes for CASSSGGGAKREQYF.